This T cell receptor beta chain comes out of a study of OX40 agonist ivuxolimab in advanced cancers. Method: immunoSEQ multiplex PCR; TCRdb's copy keeps in-frame clones and lacks some. Found here are around 88,000 clones, 90% to 95% of them singletons; the top ten hold 0.4% to 0.55%. There are a few counts of this clone. The CDR3 totals 14 residues. V lost 7 bases to trimming and J lost 6 bases; unmatched junction nucleotides: 9. In germline, CDR1 is GTSNPN, CDR2 SVGIG (reference sequence). The chain has TRBV30 and TRBJ2-5; 12 positions agree with TRBD2. The sample was CD4+ or CD8+ T cells sorted from blood, taken in a trial of the OX40 agonist ivuxolimab. The origin of this receptor is an adult with an advanced solid tumor such as melanoma, head and neck, liver or kidney cancer. CDR3 in DNA: TGTGCCTTCACGACTAGCGGGGGAGTGAAGACCCAGTACTTC. Translating gives CAFTTSGGVKTQYF.